The clone carrying this T cell receptor beta chain was picked up many times. What it binds is unknown. This sample is drawn from a study of response to subunit inactivated influenza vaccine. Study conclusions and caveats: The study's authors posited that every seasonal influenza vaccination enlists few new T cells.

Using its own MiXCR run on the RT-PCR reads, TCRdb lists one record per CDR3 protein. The table records 400,000 to 650,000 distinct CDR3 sequences, 6.5% to 8% of them present only once. Sequencing was performed on PBMCs from blood, taken less than 25 months after vaccination. The receptor comes from a man aged 50-75 years who received an inactivated influenza vaccine.

DNA for the CDR3: TGTGCCAGCTCACCACGGCGGGCAGAAGCTTTCTTT. This gives the protein CASSPRRAEAFF. This sequence joins TRBV18 and TRBJ1-1; D call uncertain. Trimming pared 1 base from V and 8 bases from J, leaving 8 bases between. CDR1 is KGHSH and CDR2 is LQKENI in the germline V gene. CDR3 length: 12 amino acids. Looking up the rest from reference TRBV18 and TRBJ1-1 gives the full variable domain: NAGVMQNPRHLVRRRGQEARLRCSPMKGHSHVYWYRQLPEEGLKFMVYLQKENIIDESGMPKERFSAEFPKEGPSILRIQQVVRGDSAAYFCASSPRRAEAFFGQGTRLTVV.